This TCR beta chain was sequenced for a study of blood T cell repertoires in COVID-19. Overall study: Collection of acute and convalescent COVID-19 samples took place in the United States, Italy and Spain. From T cells, B-cell-depleted T cells, or PBMCs came the material, which was cDNA or gDNA.

Trimming stripped 5 bases from V and 4 bases from J, with 23 bases between. The CDR3 extends over 18 amino acids. Per germline, CDR1 SGHVS and CDR2 FNYEAQ. Per the authors' pipeline: Reference gene primer amplification in the assay estimated nucleated cell counts. Data came from immunoSEQ multiplex PCR; TCRdb stores just in-frame clones and leaves some out. V, J and clone size are those of that table, while D and trimming were read from the DNA. The sample lists 200,000 to 250,000 clones, approximately 86% seen once, with about 3.9% in the top ten. The origin of this receptor is an elderly woman with acute or convalescent COVID-19. Sequencing was done on a sample of peripheral blood. The V gene is TRBV7-6, the J gene TRBJ2-2; a possible D gene is TRBD2 (6 bases). The CDR3 sequence: CASSRRSIRGLSTGELFF. The CDR3 DNA is TGTGCCAGCAGCCGCAGGAGTATTCGGGGGTTATCCACCGGGGAGCTGTTTTTT.